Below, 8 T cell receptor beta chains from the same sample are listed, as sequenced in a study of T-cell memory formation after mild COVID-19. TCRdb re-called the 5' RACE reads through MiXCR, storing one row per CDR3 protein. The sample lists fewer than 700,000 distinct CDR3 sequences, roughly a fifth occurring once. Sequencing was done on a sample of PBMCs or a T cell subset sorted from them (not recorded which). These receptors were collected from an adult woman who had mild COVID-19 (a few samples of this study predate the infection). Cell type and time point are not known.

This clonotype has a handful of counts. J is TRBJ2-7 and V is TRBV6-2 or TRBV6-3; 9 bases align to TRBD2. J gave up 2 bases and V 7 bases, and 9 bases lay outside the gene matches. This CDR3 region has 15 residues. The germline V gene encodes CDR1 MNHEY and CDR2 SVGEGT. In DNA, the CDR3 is TGTGCCAGCACCCAGGGGCTAGCGGGACCCTACGAGCAGTACTTC. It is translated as CASTQGLAGPYEQYF.

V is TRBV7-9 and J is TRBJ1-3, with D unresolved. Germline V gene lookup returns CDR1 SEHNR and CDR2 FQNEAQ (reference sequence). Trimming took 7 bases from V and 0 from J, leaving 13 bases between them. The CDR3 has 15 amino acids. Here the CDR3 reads CASTLDGNSGNTIYF. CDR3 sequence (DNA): TGTGCCAGCACCCTCGACGGGAACTCTGGAAACACCATATATTTT.

The CDR3 here is CASSPSTNEKLFF. The CDR3, as DNA: TGTGCCAGCAGCCCTTCAACTAATGAAAAACTGTTTTTT. The chain carries TRBV5-5 and TRBJ1-4; D not certain. Germline CDR1 is SGHKS and CDR2 is YYEKEE (reference sequence). Trimming pared 4 bases from V and 0 bases from J, leaving 4 bases between. The CDR3 is 13 residues long. Combining the CDR3 with reference TRBV5-5 and TRBJ1-4 gives the whole variable domain DAGVTQSPTHLIKTRGQQVTLRCSPISGHKSVSWYQQVLGQGPQFIFQYYEKEERGRGNFPDRFSARQFPNYSSELNVNALLLGDSALYLCASSPSTNEKLFFGSGTQLSVL.

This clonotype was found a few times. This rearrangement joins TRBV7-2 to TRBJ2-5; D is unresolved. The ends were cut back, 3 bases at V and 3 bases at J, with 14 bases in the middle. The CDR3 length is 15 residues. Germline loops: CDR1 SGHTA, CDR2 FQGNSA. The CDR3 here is CASSFDLSLKETQYF. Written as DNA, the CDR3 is TGTGCCAGCAGCTTTGATCTGAGCCTAAAAGAGACCCAGTACTTC.

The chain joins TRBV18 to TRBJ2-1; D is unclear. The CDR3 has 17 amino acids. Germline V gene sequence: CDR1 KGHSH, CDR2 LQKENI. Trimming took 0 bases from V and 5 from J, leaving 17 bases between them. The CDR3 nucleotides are TGTGCCAGCTCACCACCTCCTGGTCTAGAGATAAACAATGAGCAGTTCTTC. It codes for CASSPPPGLEINNEQFF.

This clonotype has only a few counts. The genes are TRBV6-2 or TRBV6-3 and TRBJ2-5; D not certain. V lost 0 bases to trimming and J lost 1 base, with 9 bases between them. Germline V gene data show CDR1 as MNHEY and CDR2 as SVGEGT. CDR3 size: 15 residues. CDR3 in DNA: TGTGCCAGCAGTTACTCGAGAGAGGCCCAAGAGACCCAGTACTTC. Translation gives CASSYSREAQETQYF.

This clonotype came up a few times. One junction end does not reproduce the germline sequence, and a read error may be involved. The CDR3 bases are TGTGCCAGCAGCCAAGAAGTTGCCAGCCAGATAATCTTC. Its translation: CASSQEVASQIIF. The chain is built from TRBV4-2 and TRBJ1-2; no clear D gene. Germline loops: CDR1 LGHNA, CDR2 YNFKEQ. This CDR3 region has 13 residues.

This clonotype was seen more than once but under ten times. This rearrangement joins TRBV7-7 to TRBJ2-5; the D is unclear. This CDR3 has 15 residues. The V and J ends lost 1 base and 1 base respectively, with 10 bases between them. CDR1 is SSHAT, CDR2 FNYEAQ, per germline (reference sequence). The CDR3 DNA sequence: TGTGCCAGCAGCTTAGGGAATACCGCCCAAGAGACCCAGTACTTC. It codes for CASSLGNTAQETQYF.